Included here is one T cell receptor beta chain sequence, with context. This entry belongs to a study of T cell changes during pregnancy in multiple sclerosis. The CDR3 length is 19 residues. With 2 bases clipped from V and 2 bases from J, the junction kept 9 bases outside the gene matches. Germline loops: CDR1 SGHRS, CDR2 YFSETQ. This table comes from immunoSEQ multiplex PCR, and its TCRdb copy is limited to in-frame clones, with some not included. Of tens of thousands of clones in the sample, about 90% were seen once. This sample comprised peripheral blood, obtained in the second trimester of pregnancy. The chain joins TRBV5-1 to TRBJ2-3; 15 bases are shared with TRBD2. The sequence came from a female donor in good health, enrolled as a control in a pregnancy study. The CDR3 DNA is TGCGCCAGCAGCTTACGGGGACTAGCGGGGGGAGGCCCCACAGATACGCAGTATTTT. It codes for CASSLRGLAGGGPTDTQYF.